This entry lists 7 T cell receptor beta chains sequenced from one sample in a study of cytomegalovirus exposure and HLA in healthy donors. Researchers ran the PCR with 60 Vbeta and 13 Jbeta primers. Clones were read by immunoSEQ multiplex PCR, and TCRdb kept only the in-frame ones, dropping some. The sample includes more than 150,000 clones, over 65% of them seen just once. The specimen sequenced was PBMCs. The receptor source for this set is a man aged 18 to 29 in good health and CMV-seronegative.

The table lists this clone with a few counts. The V and J genes are TRBV11-2 and TRBJ2-7; D gene unclear. Trimming shortened V by 1 base and J by 2 bases, and 9 bases separated the two germline ends. CDR1 is SGHAT and CDR2 is FQNNGV in the germline V gene. This CDR3 has 14 amino acids. The CDR3 protein is CASSLGQKTYEQYF. In DNA form, the CDR3 reads TGTGCCAGCAGCTTAGGCCAGAAGACCTACGAGCAGTACTTC.

This clone was detected only a few times. The sample carries other DNA sequences with the same CDR3. The genes are TRBV2 and TRBJ2-1, with 10 positions matching TRBD2. Germline V gives CDR1 SNHLY, CDR2 FYNNEI. This CDR3 contains 16 residues. V gave up 7 bases and J gave up 10 bases; unmatched junction bases: 16. The CDR3 bases are TGTGCCAGCATCCACCAGGGGGCTAGCGGGAGCGGCGAGCAGTTCTTC. Translated, it gives CASIHQGASGSGEQFF.

This clone was observed a few times. This chain uses TRBV7-8 with TRBJ2-7, with D perhaps matching TRBD1 (7 bases). This CDR3 comprises 14 residues. V was pared by 1 base and J by 4 bases, with 11 bases between. Germline V gene data show CDR1 as SGHVS and CDR2 as FQNEAQ. Here the CDR3 reads CASSLGSGGYEQYF. CDR3 sequence (DNA): TGTGCCAGCAGCTTAGGCTCAGGGGGGTACGAGCAGTACTTC.

This clone has just a few counts. V is TRBV2 and J is TRBJ2-3; possible D gene TRBD1, 6 bases. Germline V gives CDR1 SNHLY, CDR2 FYNNEI. The CDR3 is 15 residues long. Trimming cost V 5 bases and J 6 bases, with 18 bases left between them. In nucleotides, the CDR3 is TGTGCCAGCAGTCAAGAAACAGGGCTCATGGATACGCAGTATTTT. It encodes CASSQETGLMDTQYF. The variable domain in full, with the rest retrieved from reference TRBV2 and TRBJ2-3, is EPEVTQTPSHQVTQMGQEVILRCVPISNHLYFYWYRQILGQKVEFLVSFYNNEISEKSEIFDDQFSVERPDGSNFTLKIRSTKLEDSAMYFCASSQETGLMDTQYFGPGTRLTVL.

The CDR3 nucleotides read TGTGCCAGCAGCGTAGTGGCTAGCGGGGCAGAGACCCAGTACTTC. Translation gives CASSVVASGAETQYF. The V and J genes are TRBV9 and TRBJ2-5; 9 positions match TRBD2. Trimming took 0 bases from V and 4 from J; bases not matched to a gene: 4. The CDR3 consists of 15 residues. The V gene's germline CDR1 is SGDLS and CDR2 YYNGEE.

The chain is built from TRBV5-1 and TRBJ1-5; 8 bases map to TRBD1. The CDR3 loop spans 17 amino acids. V trimming: 4 bases; J trimming: 2 bases; junction bases outside the gene matches: 11. From germline, CDR1 is SGHRS and CDR2 YFSETQ. The CDR3 here is CASSASPSTGGNQPQHF. CDR3 sequence (DNA): TGCGCCAGCAGCGCTAGCCCCTCGACAGGGGGCAATCAGCCCCAGCATTTT.

The chain carries TRBV19 and TRBJ1-2, with D possibly TRBD1 on 5 matching bases. CDR3 length: 15 amino acids. With 5 bases removed from V and 2 bases from J, the gap between germline ends came to 15 bases. Germline V gene lookup returns CDR1 LNHDA and CDR2 SQIVND (reference sequence). CDR3 in DNA: TGTGCCAGTAGTTTCCTGACAGACCTCAACTATGGCTACACCTTC. This encodes CASSFLTDLNYGYTF.